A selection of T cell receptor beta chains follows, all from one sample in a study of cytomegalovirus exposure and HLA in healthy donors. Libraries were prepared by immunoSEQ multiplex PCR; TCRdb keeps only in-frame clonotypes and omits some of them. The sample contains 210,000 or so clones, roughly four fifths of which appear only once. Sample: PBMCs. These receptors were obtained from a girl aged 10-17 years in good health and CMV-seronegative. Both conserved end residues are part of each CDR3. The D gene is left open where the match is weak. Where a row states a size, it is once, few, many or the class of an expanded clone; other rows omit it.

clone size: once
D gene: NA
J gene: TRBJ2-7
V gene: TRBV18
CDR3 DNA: TGTGCCAGCTCACCTAGGCAAAGATCAGGGGGGTACGAGCAGTACTTC
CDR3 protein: CASSPRQRSGGYEQYF

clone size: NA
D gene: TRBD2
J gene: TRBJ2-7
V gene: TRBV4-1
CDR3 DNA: TGCGCCAGCAGCCAAAGGACTAGCAGCTCCTACGAGCAGTACTTC
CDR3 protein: CASSQRTSSSYEQYF

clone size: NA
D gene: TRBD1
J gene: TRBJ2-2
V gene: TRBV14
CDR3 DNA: TGTGCCAGCAGGGGTCGTGCGAGACAGGGGAGGCACCCCGGGGAGCTGTTTTTT
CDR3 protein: CASRGRARQGRHPGELFF

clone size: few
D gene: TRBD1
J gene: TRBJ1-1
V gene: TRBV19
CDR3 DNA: TGTGCCAGTAGTGTGCCGGACAGGGCGTACACTGAAGCTTTCTTT
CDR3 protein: CASSVPDRAYTEAFF

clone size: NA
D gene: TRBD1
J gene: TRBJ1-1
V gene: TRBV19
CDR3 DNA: TGTGCCAGTAGATTGGACAGGGTTAGTACTGAAGCTTTCTTT
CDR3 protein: CASRLDRVSTEAFF

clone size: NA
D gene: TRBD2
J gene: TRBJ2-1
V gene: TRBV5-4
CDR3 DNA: TGTGCCAGCAGCTTGGGCGGGAGTGGATGGTACAATGAGCAGTTCTTC
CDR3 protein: CASSLGGSGWYNEQFF

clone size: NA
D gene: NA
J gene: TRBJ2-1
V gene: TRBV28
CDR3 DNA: TGTGCCAGCAGGCCCTCGGGAATGAGTAGGCCGTTCTTC
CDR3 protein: CASRPSGMSRPFF

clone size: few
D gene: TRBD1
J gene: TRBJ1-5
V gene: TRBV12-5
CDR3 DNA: TGTGCTAGTGGGTCCCTCCAGGACAGGGATAGCAATCAGCCCCAGCATTTT
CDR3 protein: CASGSLQDRDSNQPQHF

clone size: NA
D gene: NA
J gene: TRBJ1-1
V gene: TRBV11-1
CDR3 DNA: TGTGCCAGCGCCAGGAAGGGCGGGACTGAAGCTTTCTTT
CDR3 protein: CASARKGGTEAFF

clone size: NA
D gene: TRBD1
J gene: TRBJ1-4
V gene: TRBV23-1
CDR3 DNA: TGCGCCAGCAGCGGACAGGGGGAGCGAAAACTGTTTTTT
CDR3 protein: CASSGQGERKLFF

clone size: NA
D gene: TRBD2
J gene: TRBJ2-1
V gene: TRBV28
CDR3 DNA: TGTGCCAGCAGTTCCCTTCGGACTAGCGGGACCTACAATGAGCAGTTCTTC
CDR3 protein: CASSSLRTSGTYNEQFF

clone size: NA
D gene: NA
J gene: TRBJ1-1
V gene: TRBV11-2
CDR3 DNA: TGTGCCAGCAGCCGCCTTCGACAGGTTGAAGCTTTCTTT
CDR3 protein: CASSRLRQVEAFF

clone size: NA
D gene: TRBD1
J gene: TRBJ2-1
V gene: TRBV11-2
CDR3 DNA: TGTGCCAGCAGCTTGGGGACAGGGGCTCACAATGAGCAGTTCTTC
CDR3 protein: CASSLGTGAHNEQFF

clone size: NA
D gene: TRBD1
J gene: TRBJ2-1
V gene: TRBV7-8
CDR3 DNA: TGTGCCAGCAGCCCGATCAGGTCACTCAGGGGGTATTCCTACAATGAGCAGTTCTTC
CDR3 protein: CASSPIRSLRGYSYNEQFF

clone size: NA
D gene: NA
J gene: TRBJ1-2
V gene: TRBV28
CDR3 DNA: TGTGCCAGCACATTCGGGATTAACTATGGCTACACCTTC
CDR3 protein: CASTFGINYGYTF

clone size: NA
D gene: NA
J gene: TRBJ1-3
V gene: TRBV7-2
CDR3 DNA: TGTGCCAGCAGCTCAGGGGTAACTGGAAACACCATATATTTT
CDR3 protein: CASSSGVTGNTIYF

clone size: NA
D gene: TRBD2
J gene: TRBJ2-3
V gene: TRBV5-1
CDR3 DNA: TGCGCCAGCAGCTTGGGAGCGGGAGCGGGCACAGATACGCAGTATTTT
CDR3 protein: CASSLGAGAGTDTQYF

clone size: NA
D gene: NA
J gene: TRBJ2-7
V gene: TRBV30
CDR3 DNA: TGTGCCTGGAGTGTACGGAGTTACGAGCAGTACTTC
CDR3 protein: CAWSVRSYEQYF

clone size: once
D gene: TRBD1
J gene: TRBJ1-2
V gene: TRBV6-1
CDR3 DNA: TGTGCCAGCAGGATCCGGACAGGGTTTAACTATGGCTACACCTTC
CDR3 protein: CASRIRTGFNYGYTF

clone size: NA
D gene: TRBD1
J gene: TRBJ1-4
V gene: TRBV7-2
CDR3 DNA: TGTGCCAGCAGCCGACAGGGCGAAAAACTGTTTTTT
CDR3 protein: CASSRQGEKLFF

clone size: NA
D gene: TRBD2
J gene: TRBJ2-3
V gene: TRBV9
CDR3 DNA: TGTGCCAGCAGCGTGACGCCGGGACTACACACAGATACGCAGTATTTT
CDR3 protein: CASSVTPGLHTDTQYF

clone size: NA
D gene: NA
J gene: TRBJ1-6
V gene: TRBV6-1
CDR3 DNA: TGTGCCAGCAGTGGGCAAGAAAATTCACCCCTCCACTTT
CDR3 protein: CASSGQENSPLHF

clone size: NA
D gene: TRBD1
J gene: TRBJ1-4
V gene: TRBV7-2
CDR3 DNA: TGTGCCAGCAGCTTAACCGGGACAGCCTCTGAAAAACTGTTTTTT
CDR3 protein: CASSLTGTASEKLFF

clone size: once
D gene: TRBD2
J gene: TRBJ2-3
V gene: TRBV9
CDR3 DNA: TGTGCCAGCAGCGTCGGGACTAGCCCGACAGATACGCAGTATTTT
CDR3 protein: CASSVGTSPTDTQYF

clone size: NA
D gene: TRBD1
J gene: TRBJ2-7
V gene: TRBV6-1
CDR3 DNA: TGTGCCAGCAGTGAAGAAACCGGGACAGGGGGCTCCTACGAGCAGTACTTC
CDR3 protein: CASSEETGTGGSYEQYF

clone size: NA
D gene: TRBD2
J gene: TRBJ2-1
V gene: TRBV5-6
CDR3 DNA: TGTGCCAGCAGCTCGGGACTAGCGATTAGAGAGCAGTTCTTC
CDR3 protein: CASSSGLAIREQFF

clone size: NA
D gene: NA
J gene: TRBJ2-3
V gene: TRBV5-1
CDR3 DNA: TGCGCCAGCAGCTTTTACGGAGCAGATACGCAGTATTTT
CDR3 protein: CASSFYGADTQYF

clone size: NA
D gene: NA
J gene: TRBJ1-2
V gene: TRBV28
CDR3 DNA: TGTGCCAGCGGTTGGTCCGCCACATATGGCTACACCTTC
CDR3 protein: CASGWSATYGYTF

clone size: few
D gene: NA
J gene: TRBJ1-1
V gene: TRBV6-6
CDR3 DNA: TGTGCCAGCGCGCTTCGTAGCACCAACACTGAAGCTTTCTTT
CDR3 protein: CASALRSTNTEAFF

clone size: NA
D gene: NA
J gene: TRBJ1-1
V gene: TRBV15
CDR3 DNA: TGTGCCACCCGCTTCGAACCGGGGACTGAAGCTTTCTTT
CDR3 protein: CATRFEPGTEAFF

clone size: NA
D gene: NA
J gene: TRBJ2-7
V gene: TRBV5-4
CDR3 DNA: TGTGCCAGCAGCTTTAATGGGGGCAGCTACGAGCAGTACTTC
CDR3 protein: CASSFNGGSYEQYF

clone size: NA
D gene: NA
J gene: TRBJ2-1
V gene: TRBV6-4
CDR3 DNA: TGTGCCAGCAGTGACCGGACTCGCGACTACAATGAGCAGTTCTTC
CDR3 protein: CASSDRTRDYNEQFF

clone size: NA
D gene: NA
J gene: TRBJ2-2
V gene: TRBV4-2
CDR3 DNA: TGTGCCAGCAGCCAGGCCGGGAACGGGCGAAACACCGGGGAGCTGTTTTTT
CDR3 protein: CASSQAGNGRNTGELFF

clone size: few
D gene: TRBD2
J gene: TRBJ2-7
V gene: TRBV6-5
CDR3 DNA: TGTGCCAGCGCCGCCCAAAGCGGGGCATCCTACGAGCAGTACTTC
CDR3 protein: CASAAQSGASYEQYF

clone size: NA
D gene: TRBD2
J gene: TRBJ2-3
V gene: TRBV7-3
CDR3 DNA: TGTGCCAGCAGCGACTGGTCTCTAGCGGGGGGTAGCACAGATACGCAGTATTTT
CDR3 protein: CASSDWSLAGGSTDTQYF

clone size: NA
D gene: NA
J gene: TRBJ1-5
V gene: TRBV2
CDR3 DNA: TGTGCCAGCAGTGAAGAGGGACTAAGGTATCAGCCCCAGCATTTT
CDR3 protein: CASSEEGLRYQPQHF

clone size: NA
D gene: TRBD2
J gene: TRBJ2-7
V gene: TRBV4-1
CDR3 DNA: TGCGCCAGCAGCCAAGTCTCGACTAGCGGGACCTACGAGCAGTACTTC
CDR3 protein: CASSQVSTSGTYEQYF

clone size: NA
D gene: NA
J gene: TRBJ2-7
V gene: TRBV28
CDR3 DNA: TGTGCCACGAACGGACACCCAACCTACGAGCAGTACTTC
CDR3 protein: CATNGHPTYEQYF

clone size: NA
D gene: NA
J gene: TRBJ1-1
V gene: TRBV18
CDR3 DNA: TGTGCCAGCTCACCAGCGGGCCCTCCCGGGGACACTGAAGCTTTCTTT
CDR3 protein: CASSPAGPPGDTEAFF

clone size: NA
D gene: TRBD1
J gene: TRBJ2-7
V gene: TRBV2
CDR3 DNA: TGTGCCAGCGCAAGGGACAGTCACTACGAGCAGTACTTC
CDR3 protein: CASARDSHYEQYF

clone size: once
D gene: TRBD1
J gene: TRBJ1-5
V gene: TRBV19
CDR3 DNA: TGTGCCAGTAGAAGCGGGACAGGGTCCCCTCAGCCCCAGCATTTT
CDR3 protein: CASRSGTGSPQPQHF

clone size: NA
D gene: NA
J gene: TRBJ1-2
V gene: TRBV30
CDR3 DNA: TGTGCCTGGAGTCTAGGGGGGGTCTATGGCTACACCTTC
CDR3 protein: CAWSLGGVYGYTF

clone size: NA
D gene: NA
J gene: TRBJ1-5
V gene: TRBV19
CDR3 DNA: TGTGCCAGTAGTATTCAGGGACACGATAATCAGCCCCAGCATTTT
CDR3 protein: CASSIQGHDNQPQHF

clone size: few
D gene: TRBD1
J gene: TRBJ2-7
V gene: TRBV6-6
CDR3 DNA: TGTGCCAGCAGACCGGGACAGGGTCCCCACGAGCAGTACTTC
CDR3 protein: CASRPGQGPHEQYF

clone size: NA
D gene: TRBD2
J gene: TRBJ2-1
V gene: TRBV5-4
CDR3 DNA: TGTGCCAGCAGCTCGGGTAGCGGGACGCAGGATGAGCAGTTCTTC
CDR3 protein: CASSSGSGTQDEQFF

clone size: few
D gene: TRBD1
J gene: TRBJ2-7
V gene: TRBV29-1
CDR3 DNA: TGCAGCGTCGGGGTCGGGACAGGGGGCTACGAGCAGTACTTC
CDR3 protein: CSVGVGTGGYEQYF

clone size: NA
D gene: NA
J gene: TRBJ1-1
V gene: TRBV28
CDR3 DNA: TGTGCCAGCAGTTTAGGGGCGAACACTGAAGCTTTCTTT
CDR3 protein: CASSLGANTEAFF

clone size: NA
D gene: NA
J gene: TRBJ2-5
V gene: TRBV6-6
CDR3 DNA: TGTGCCAGCAGTTCGGGACTCCAGAGGGGAGAGACCCAGTACTTC
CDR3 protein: CASSSGLQRGETQYF

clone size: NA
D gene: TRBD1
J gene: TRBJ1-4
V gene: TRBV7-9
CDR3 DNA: TGTGCCAGCAGCCAACCCACAGGGGCAACTAATGAAAAACTGTTTTTT
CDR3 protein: CASSQPTGATNEKLFF

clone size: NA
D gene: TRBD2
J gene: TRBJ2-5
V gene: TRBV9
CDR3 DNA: TGTGCCAGCAGCGTAGCTCCGACTAGCGGAGAGACCCAGTACTTC
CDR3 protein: CASSVAPTSGETQYF

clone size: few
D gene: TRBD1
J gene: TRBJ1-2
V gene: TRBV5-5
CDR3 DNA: TGTGCCAGCAGCTTGTTTGCAGGGGGGAACTATGGCTACACCTTC
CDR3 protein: CASSLFAGGNYGYTF

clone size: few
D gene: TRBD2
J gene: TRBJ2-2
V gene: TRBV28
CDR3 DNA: TGTGCCAGCAGTGCGCCCGGGACTAGGAACACCGGGGAGCTGTTTTTT
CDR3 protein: CASSAPGTRNTGELFF

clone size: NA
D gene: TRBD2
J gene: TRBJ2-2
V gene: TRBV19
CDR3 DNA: TGTGCCAGTAGCGCGGGAGGGACCGGGGAGCTGTTTTTT
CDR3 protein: CASSAGGTGELFF

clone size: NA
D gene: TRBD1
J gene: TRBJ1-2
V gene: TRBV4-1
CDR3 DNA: TGCGCCAGCAGCCAAGCCCACAGGGGAAAGTATGGCTACACCTTC
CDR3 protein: CASSQAHRGKYGYTF

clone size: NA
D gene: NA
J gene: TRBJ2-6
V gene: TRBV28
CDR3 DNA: TGTGCCACAAAGTCCGTCAACAGGGGGGGACTCTCTGGGGCCAACGTCCTGACTTTC
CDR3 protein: CATKSVNRGGLSGANVLTF